These 29 T cell receptor beta chains originate from one sample sequenced in a study of blood T cell repertoires in COVID-19. The assay was immunoSEQ multiplex PCR, and TCRdb's table has in-frame clones only and misses some. The table shows approximately 210,000 clones, with about 87% occurring only once. Sequenced input: peripheral blood. These receptors all stem from a man between 65 and 79 years old with acute or convalescent COVID-19.

This clone came up a few times. This chain uses TRBV5-8 with TRBJ1-3; D gene uncertain. The V and J ends lost 4 bases and 4 bases respectively, with 15 bases between them. From germline, CDR1 is SGHTS and CDR2 YDEGEE. CDR3 length: 15 residues. CDR3 amino acids: CASSITFGRGNTIYF. CDR3 DNA: TGTGCCAGCAGCATTACTTTTGGGCGCGGAAACACCATATATTTT.

The chain recombines TRBV21-1 with TRBJ2-5; no DNA check was done on the table's D call, TRBD2. TRBV21-1 represents a pseudogene. The CDR3 runs 15 residues. CDR3: CASSKVGGGMETQYF. The CDR3 region has the DNA TGTGCCAGCAGCAAAGTGGGAGGGGGGATGGAGACCCAGTACTTC.

V is TRBV3-1 (or the pseudogene TRBV3-2) and J is TRBJ1-2; 12 bases map to TRBD1. Germline assignment: CDR1 LGHDT and CDR2 YNNKEL (reference sequence). J lost 6 bases, V lost 3 bases, and 14 bases had no gene match. This CDR3 is 18 amino acids long. The CDR3 spells CASSQLSAGTGGFNGYTF. The CDR3 DNA follows: TGTGCCAGCAGCCAGCTTTCGGCGGGGACAGGGGGCTTCAATGGCTACACCTTC.

This chain links TRBV4-2 with TRBJ2-2; D is perhaps TRBD1 (5 bases). Germline V lookup: CDR1 LGHNA, CDR2 YNFKEQ. This CDR3 is built from 15 residues. Trimming left V 2 bases short and J 7 bases short, with 14 bases between. CDR3 protein: CASSQSHRSGGELFF. The CDR3 coding sequence is TGTGCCAGCAGCCAAAGTCACAGGTCGGGCGGGGAGCTGTTTTTT.

A single count supports this clone. The gene calls are TRBV19 and TRBJ2-7, with 8 bases aligning to TRBD2. Germline V CDR1 and CDR2: LNHDA, SQIVND (reference sequence). With 6 bases clipped from V and 0 bases from J, the junction kept 7 bases outside the gene matches. The CDR3 is 15 amino acids. The CDR3 DNA follows: TGTGCCAGTAGCCGCGGGACTAGTTCCTCCTACGAGCAGTACTTC. This sequence encodes CASSRGTSSSYEQYF.

V and J are TRBV18 and TRBJ2-5; D gene ambiguous. CDR1 KGHSH and CDR2 LQKENI come from the germline V gene. The ends were cut back, 4 bases at V and 4 bases at J, with 13 bases in the middle. This CDR3 region has 14 residues. DNA for the CDR3: TGTGCCAGCTCACTCGACCTCAGGCCAGAGACCCAGTACTTC. Its protein product is CASSLDLRPETQYF.

The DNA of the CDR3 is TGTGCCAGCTCACAAGGGAGCATTCCGGGCAAAGAGACCCAGTACTTC. Residues: CASSQGSIPGKETQYF. The chain joins TRBV7-2 to TRBJ2-5, with D possibly matching TRBD2 (5 bases). The CDR3 consists of 16 residues. Trimming took 8 bases from V and 3 from J, leaving 22 bases between them. CDR1 is SGHTA, CDR2 FQGNSA, per germline.

The chain recombines TRBV2 with TRBJ1-1; D not resolved. V was cut by 10 bases and J by 5 bases, with 11 bases left in between. The CDR3 runs 11 residues. Germline CDR1 SNHLY, CDR2 FYNNEI. In DNA, the CDR3 is TGTGCCATCTCCAGTGTAACTGAAGCTTTCTTT. Translated: CAISSVTEAFF.

The chain uses TRBV5-1 and TRBJ2-1, with 9 bases matching TRBD2. Germline CDR1 and CDR2: SGHRS and YFSETQ. This CDR3 contains 15 residues. J lost 0 bases, V lost 7 bases, and 5 bases had no gene match. The CDR3 spells CASEAGGSSYNEQFF. Here the CDR3 DNA reads TGCGCCAGCGAAGCGGGAGGAAGCTCCTACAATGAGCAGTTCTTC.

The chain recombines TRBV5-6 with TRBJ2-7, with D possibly being TRBD2 (6 bases). Germline loops: CDR1 SGHDT, CDR2 YYEEEE. This CDR3 region has 17 residues. Trimming pared 1 base from V and 0 bases from J, leaving 17 bases between. The CDR3 is CASSLKGGRYNSYEQYF. The CDR3 bases are TGTGCCAGCAGCTTGAAGGGAGGAAGGTATAACTCCTACGAGCAGTACTTC.

This clone was seen only a few times. The chain combines TRBV5-1 with TRBJ1-6; TRBD1 matches at 10 bases. Germline CDR1 SGHRS, CDR2 YFSETQ. This CDR3 contains 17 residues. Trimming took 4 bases from V and 6 from J; bases not matched to a gene: 10. The CDR3 nucleotides read TGCGCCAGCAGCCCAATCCTGACAGGGGGCCCTAATTCACCCCTCCACTTT. This encodes CASSPILTGGPNSPLHF. The variable domain in full, completed from reference TRBV5-1 and TRBJ1-6, reads KAGVTQTPRYLIKTRGQQVTLSCSPISGHRSVSWYQQTPGQGLQFLFEYFSETQRNKGNFPGRFSGRQFSNSRSEMNVSTLELGDSALYLCASSPILTGGPNSPLHFGNGTRLTVT.

This clone was observed a single time. The chain combines TRBV7-8 with TRBJ1-3, with 7 bases fitting TRBD1. This CDR3 contains 17 residues. Germline lookup yields CDR1 SGHVS and CDR2 FQNEAQ. V lost 1 base to trimming and J lost 0 bases; unmatched junction nucleotides: 6. CDR3 DNA: TGTGCCAGCAGCTTAGTCGTCGGACAGGTCTCTGGAAACACCATATATTTT. This encodes CASSLVVGQVSGNTIYF.

This clone was counted once. This sequence joins TRBV11-2 and TRBJ2-5, with D perhaps matching TRBD1 (6 bases). Trimming removed 4 bases at V and 9 bases at J, with 15 bases between. This CDR3 spans 13 amino acids. The germline V gene encodes CDR1 SGHAT and CDR2 FQNNGV. CDR3 sequence reads: CASSSGGLGAQYF. CDR3 nucleotides: TGTGCCAGCAGCTCTGGGGGCCTGGGGGCCCAGTACTTC.

The chain links TRBV7-2 to TRBJ1-3; the D is unclear. The V end lost 6 bases, the J end lost 0 bases, and 9 bases lay between the germline ends. The CDR3 is made up of 14 amino acids. The V gene's germline CDR1 is SGHTA and CDR2 FQGNSA. The CDR3 sequence: CASRRRNSGNTIYF. The CDR3 coding sequence is TGTGCCAGCAGGAGGAGGAACTCTGGAAACACCATATATTTT.

Worth noting for this clone: The identical CDR3 is also encoded by other nucleotide sequences in the sample. The chain links TRBV24-1 to TRBJ2-1; D may be TRBD2 (6 bases). Trimming removed 9 bases at V and 3 bases at J, with 14 bases between. This CDR3 is built from 14 residues. Germline V gene data show CDR1 as KGHDR and CDR2 as SFDVKD. The CDR3 reads CATSRAGSYNEQFF. The CDR3 DNA reads TGTGCCACCTCCAGAGCGGGCAGCTACAATGAGCAGTTCTTC.

This chain joins TRBV6-1 and TRBJ1-5; D remains ambiguous. This CDR3 has 15 amino acids. V was shortened by 3 bases and J by 1 base, with 10 bases between the two germline ends. Germline lookup yields CDR1 MNHNS and CDR2 SASEGT. CDR3 coding DNA: TGTGCCAGCAGTGAGATGCCGGGAAGCAATCAGCCCCAGCATTTT. The encoded protein is CASSEMPGSNQPQHF.

This chain joins TRBV5-5 and TRBJ2-3; tentative D call: TRBD2 (5 bases). From germline, CDR1 is SGHKS and CDR2 YYEKEE (reference sequence). The CDR3 extends over 14 amino acids. The V and J ends lost 0 bases and 5 bases respectively, with 10 bases between them. The chain's CDR3 is CASSLAGVGDTQYF. CDR3 in DNA: TGTGCCAGCAGCTTGGCCGGGGTAGGAGATACGCAGTATTTT.

The rearrangement uses TRBV5-4 and TRBJ2-2, with 7 bases matching TRBD1. The CDR3 is 16 amino acids. The trim removed 2 bases at V and 4 bases at J, leaving 8 bases unmatched. The germline V gene has CDR1 SGHNT and CDR2 YYREEE (reference sequence). DNA for the CDR3: TGTGCCAGCAGCTTTGGCGGGTCAGGGGGCACCGGGGAGCTGTTTTTT. This sequence encodes CASSFGGSGGTGELFF.

The chain recombines TRBV6-5 with TRBJ1-2, with a tentative D call TRBD1 (6 bases). CDR3 length: 13 residues. CDR1 and CDR2 from the germline V gene are MNHEY and SVGAGI. The V and J ends lost 6 bases and 4 bases respectively, with 12 bases between them. For the CDR3, the DNA is TGTGCCAGCAGCCCCGACAGGCTCTATGGCTACACCTTC. Translated: CASSPDRLYGYTF.

The V gene is TRBV7-2, the J gene TRBJ1-2, with a weak D call TRBD1 (6 bases). Trimming took 2 bases from V and 5 from J, leaving 12 bases between them. The CDR3 is 14 amino acids. Germline CDR1 is SGHTA and CDR2 is FQGNSA. In nucleotides, the CDR3 is TGTGCCAGCAGCTTATCTGCAGGGGATTATGGCTACACCTTC. Translated, it gives CASSLSAGDYGYTF.

The table lists this clone with a few counts. The gene calls are TRBV5-4 and TRBJ2-1, with D perhaps matching TRBD2 (6 bases). Trimming took 1 base from V and 3 from J, leaving 14 bases between them. The CDR3 is 16 residues long. Germline values: CDR1 SGHNT, CDR2 YYREEE (reference sequence). Here the CDR3 reads CASSLKAGLVYNEQFF. The CDR3 region has the DNA TGTGCCAGCAGCTTGAAGGCGGGGCTCGTCTACAATGAGCAGTTCTTC.

This clone appeared a few times. The gene calls are TRBV19 and TRBJ2-2; 7 nucleotides align to TRBD1. Germline V gives CDR1 LNHDA, CDR2 SQIVND (reference sequence). The CDR3 has 15 residues. The trim removed 5 bases at V and 1 base at J, leaving 4 bases unmatched. Here the CDR3 reads CASSLGGGNTGELFF. CDR3 coding DNA: TGTGCCAGTAGTTTAGGGGGCGGGAACACCGGGGAGCTGTTTTTT.

Only a few counts were recorded for this clone. The chain couples TRBV3-1 (or the pseudogene TRBV3-2) to TRBJ2-7; possibly TRBD2 for D (5 bases). The CDR3 consists of 13 residues. From germline, CDR1 is LGHDT and CDR2 YNNKEL (reference sequence). Trimming took 5 bases from V and 6 from J, leaving 14 bases between them. CDR3 sequence: CASSSLGIFEQYF. CDR3 bases: TGTGCCAGCAGCTCACTAGGGATTTTCGAGCAGTACTTC.

This chain joins TRBV4-2 and TRBJ2-5; TRBD2 matches at 8 bases. V shed 1 base and J 1 base; nucleotides not matched to a gene: 11. This CDR3 region has 18 residues. Germline CDR1 reads LGHNA; CDR2 reads YNFKEQ. CDR3 in amino acids: CASSQARGTSGRQETQYF. In nucleotides, the CDR3 is TGTGCCAGCAGCCAAGCCAGGGGAACTAGCGGTCGCCAAGAGACCCAGTACTTC.

V is TRBV30 and J is TRBJ2-7, with TRBD1 identical over 7 bases. The CDR3 sequence is 12 residues long. From germline, CDR1 is GTSNPN and CDR2 SVGIG (reference sequence). With 4 bases clipped from V and 5 bases from J, the junction kept 5 bases outside the gene matches. This CDR3 reads CAWNFQGDEQYF. CDR3 DNA: TGTGCCTGGAATTTCCAGGGGGACGAGCAGTACTTC.

V gene TRBV23-1 combines with J gene TRBJ2-1, with 10 nucleotides matching TRBD2. TRBV23-1 is an open reading frame whose function is uncertain. Trimming took 6 bases from V and 1 from J; bases not matched to a gene: 6. The length of the CDR3 is 16 residues. This chain's CDR3 is CASSLSSGGSYNEQFF. The CDR3 bases are TGCGCCAGCAGCCTCTCTAGCGGGGGTTCCTACAATGAGCAGTTCTTC.

The V gene is TRBV6-5, the J gene TRBJ2-1; 12 bases align to TRBD2. Germline V gene data show CDR1 as MNHEY and CDR2 as SVGAGI. The V and J ends lost 6 bases and 10 bases, in that order; junction bases with no gene match: 10. The CDR3 contains 15 residues. The DNA for the CDR3 is TGTGCCAGCAGGGATACTAGCGGGAGGCCCAGAGAGCAGTTCTTC. Encoded protein: CASRDTSGRPREQFF.

This clone was counted a single time. Here the CDR3 reads CASSDLGQGLYEQYF. The CDR3 DNA is TGTGCCAGCAGTGACCTTGGACAGGGACTCTACGAGCAGTACTTC. The rearrangement links TRBV6-1 to TRBJ2-7; 8 positions match TRBD1. This CDR3 spans 15 amino acids. Germline CDR1 MNHNS, CDR2 SASEGT. V gave up 3 bases and J gave up 3 bases; unmatched junction bases: 7.

This chain joins TRBV18 and TRBJ2-7; 9 bases line up with TRBD2. The ends lost 6 bases at V and 7 bases at J; junction bases unmatched: 22. CDR3 length: 18 amino acids. Germline CDR1 reads KGHSH; CDR2 reads LQKENI. The CDR3 reads CASSLGASGTRAQGEQYF. The CDR3 DNA is TGTGCCAGCTCTCTTGGGGCTAGCGGGACAAGGGCACAGGGGGAGCAGTACTTC.